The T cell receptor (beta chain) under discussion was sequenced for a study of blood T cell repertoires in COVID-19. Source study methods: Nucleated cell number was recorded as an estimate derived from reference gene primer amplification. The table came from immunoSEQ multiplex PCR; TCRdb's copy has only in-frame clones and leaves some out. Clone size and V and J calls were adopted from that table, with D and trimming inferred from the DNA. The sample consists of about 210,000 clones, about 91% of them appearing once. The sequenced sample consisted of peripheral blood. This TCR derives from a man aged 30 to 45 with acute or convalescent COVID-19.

For the CDR3, the DNA is TGTGCCAGCAGCGCGTGGGACAGGTCCGAATATGGCTACACCTTC. Its protein is CASSAWDRSEYGYTF. The genes are TRBV27 and TRBJ1-2, with TRBD1 matching 8 bases. Germline lookup yields CDR1 MNHEY and CDR2 SMNVEV (reference sequence). The junction had 11 bases not matched to a gene; V was cut back by 6 bases and J by 5 bases. The CDR3 sequence is 15 residues long.